The 27 T cell receptor beta chains presented below share a single source sample, sequenced in a study of CD8+CD57+ T cells in acquired aplastic anemia (dated by TCRdb to the late 2010s). Flow cytometry had shown CD8+CD57+ cell expansion in the patients selected for sequencing. For sequencing, an Illumina HiSeq 2000 was employed. Profiling of TCR beta VDJ combinations and CDR3 sequences used genomic DNA as the template. TCRdb reanalyzed the raw reads on its own, using fastp at Q25 for trimming and MiXCR for clone calling, and kept in-frame beta chains. Identical CDR3 proteins give one entry, which carries the most common genes and DNA. The sample contains around 170,000 distinct CDR3 sequences, roughly 50% of them found a single time. 3% to 4% of the sample is taken by the ten largest. The sample comprised sorted CD4+, CD8+, or CD8+CD57+ T cells (not recorded which) from PBMCs. These receptors originate from a human donor with aplastic anemia.

This clonotype is classed as medium-sized. The rearrangement uses TRBV2 and TRBJ1-6; D gene ambiguous. Germline assignment: CDR1 SNHLY and CDR2 FYNNEI. The CDR3 has 13 amino acids. For the CDR3, the DNA is TGTGCGGGTCGCGGAGGCTATAATTCACCCCTCCACTTT. Translation gives CAGRGGYNSPLHF.

The genes are TRBV25-1 and TRBJ1-1, with TRBD1 matching over 7 bases. Germline V gene data show CDR1 as MGHDK and CDR2 as SYGVNS. Unmatched junction bases numbered 6, after V lost 1 base and J lost 1 base. This CDR3 has 16 amino acids. The CDR3 coding sequence is TGTGCCAGCAGTGAATCGGAGGGGGCGACGAACACTGAAGCTTTCTTT. Its protein is CASSESEGATNTEAFF.

This chain uses TRBV20-1 with TRBJ2-7; 7 bases map to TRBD1. After removal of 6 bases from V and 4 bases from J, the junction contained 9 bases not matched to a gene. The CDR3 consists of 13 residues. Germline V CDR1 and CDR2: DFQATT, SNEGSKA (reference sequence). The CDR3 sequence: CSARTGASYEQYF. DNA for the CDR3: TGCAGTGCCAGAACAGGGGCCTCTTACGAGCAGTACTTC.

As concerns this clonotype: A much more abundant neighbour one base away suggests this may be a read error. The chain employs TRBV5-1 and TRBJ1-2, with a possible D match to TRBD1 (6 bases). Germline loops: CDR1 SGHRS, CDR2 YFSETQ. The CDR3 sequence is 14 residues long. Deletions cut 5 bases from V and 4 bases from J, with 15 bases between. The CDR3 region has the DNA TGCGCCAGCAGAGAAACGTTGGGGGCCTATGGCTACACCTTC. Translation gives CASRETLGAYGYTF.

This clonotype came up many times. The V call is TRBV25-1, the J call TRBJ2-1; D gene unclear. The CDR3 totals 14 residues. Germline CDR1 MGHDK, CDR2 SYGVNS. V was shortened by 1 base and J by 0 bases, with 4 bases between the two germline ends. Here the CDR3 reads CASSESSSYNEQFF. The CDR3 DNA reads as TGTGCCAGCAGTGAATCAAGCTCCTACAATGAGCAGTTCTTC.

V usage is TRBV29-1 and J usage is TRBJ1-1; possibly TRBD1 for D (6 bases). The CDR3 loop spans 13 amino acids. The V end was cut by 7 bases, the J end by 1 base, with 13 bases between. From germline, CDR1 is SQVTM and CDR2 ANQGSEA. The CDR3: CSGTDMGNTEAFF. CDR3 sequence (DNA): TGCAGCGGGACAGACATGGGGAACACTGAAGCTTTCTTT. The full variable domain, in which reference TRBV29-1 and TRBJ1-1 provide the parts outside the CDR3, is SAVISQKPSRDICQRGTSLTIQCQVDSQVTMMFWYRQQPGQSLTLIATANQGSEATYESGFVIDKFPISRPNLTFSTLTVSNMSPEDSSIYLCSGTDMGNTEAFFGQGTRLTVV.

This clonotype was counted between two and nine times. Sequence at one end of the junction differs from germline and may be a read error. The chain is built from TRBV10-3 and TRBJ2-1; TRBD1 matches at 7 bases. From germline, CDR1 is ENHRY and CDR2 SYGVKD. The CDR3 totals 15 residues. In nucleotides, the CDR3 is TGTGCCAGCAGTCACCGGGACAGTCTCTACAATGAGCAGTTCTTC. Amino acid sequence: CASSHRDSLYNEQFF.

There are a few counts of this clonotype. V and J are TRBV12-3 or TRBV12-4 and TRBJ2-1, with TRBD1 matching 7 bases. Trimming cost V 6 bases and J 2 bases; bases outside gene matches: 10. CDR3 length: 16 residues. Written as DNA, the CDR3 is TGTGCCAGCAGCCACCGCGGACAGGTCGCCTACAATGAGCAGTTCTTC. Protein product: CASSHRGQVAYNEQFF.

This clonotype was counted at least ten times. This chain joins TRBV19 and TRBJ1-3; D might be TRBD1 (5 bases). In germline, CDR1 is LNHDA, CDR2 SQIVND (reference sequence). With 10 bases removed from V and 4 bases from J, the gap between germline ends came to 14 bases. CDR3 size: 13 residues. The DNA of the CDR3 is TGTGCCACCGAGCGGGGGTCCGGAAACACCATATATTTT. Protein sequence: CATERGSGNTIYF. Combining the CDR3 with reference TRBV19 and TRBJ1-3 gives the whole variable domain DGGITQSPKYLFRKEGQNVTLSCEQNLNHDAMYWYRQDPGQGLRLIYYSQIVNDFQKGDIAEGYSVSREKKESFPLTVTSAQKNPTAFYLCATERGSGNTIYFGEGSWLTVV.

DNA for the CDR3: TGTGCCACCAGAAGACAGGGCCCCTACGAGCAGTACTTC. Protein product: CATRRQGPYEQYF. V is TRBV15 and J is TRBJ2-7; 7 nucleotides line up with TRBD1. The CDR3 is 13 amino acids. Germline assignment: CDR1 LNHNV and CDR2 YYDKDF (reference sequence). The J segment lost 2 bases and the V segment lost 6 bases, leaving 4 bases of the junction unmatched.

The chain employs TRBV6-1 and TRBJ1-1; possible D gene TRBD1, 6 bases. Germline-derived CDR1 and CDR2 are MNHNS and SASEGT. Trimming removed 7 bases from V and 5 bases from J, with 23 bases in between. The CDR3 covers 16 residues. The CDR3 sequence is CASMGGHAFVGTEAFF. The CDR3 DNA is TGTGCCAGCATGGGGGGACACGCGTTTGTCGGAACTGAAGCTTTCTTT.

A word on this clonotype: This sequence may be a read error, since a much larger clone differs from it by one base. As DNA, the CDR3 is TGTGCCAGCAGCTTGAGCACCAGGACAGCCAGAAACACCATATATTTT. Amino acid sequence: CASSLSTRTARNTIYF. The rearrangement joins TRBV5-5 to TRBJ1-3, with D tentatively TRBD1 (6 bases). The V end was cut by 1 base, the J end by 5 bases, with 16 bases between. This CDR3 region has 16 residues. CDR1 is SGHKS and CDR2 is YYEKEE in the germline V gene (reference sequence).

Only a few counts were recorded for this clonotype. The CDR3: CASSLNRGGDEQFF. The DNA of the CDR3 is TGTGCCAGCAGTTTGAACAGGGGAGGGGATGAGCAGTTCTTC. V gene TRBV7-2 combines with J gene TRBJ2-1, with D perhaps given as TRBD1 or TRBD2 (7 bases each). Germline CDR1 is SGHTA and CDR2 is FQGNSA. The ends were cut back, 6 bases at V and 8 bases at J, with 17 bases in the middle. This CDR3 contains 14 residues. Together with reference TRBV7-2 and TRBJ2-1, the CDR3 gives the full variable domain: GAGVSQSPSNKVTEKGKDVELRCDPISGHTALYWYRQSLGQGLEFLIYFQGNSAPDKSGLPSDRFSAERTGGSVSTLTIQRTQQEDSAVYLCASSLNRGGDEQFFGPGTRLTVL.

This chain links TRBV20-1 with TRBJ1-2, with D maybe TRBD1 (5 bases). V was clipped by 6 bases and J by 7 bases, with 21 bases between them. This CDR3 is 14 amino acids long. Germline V gene sequence: CDR1 DFQATT, CDR2 SNEGSKA (reference sequence). DNA of the CDR3: TGCAGTGCCACCCGTACAGGCATCGGCTTTGGCTACACCTTC. Its translation is CSATRTGIGFGYTF.

In this sample, this clonotype turned up many times. The V call is TRBV4-3, the J call TRBJ2-3; D is tentatively TRBD1 or TRBD2 (5 bases each). Per the germline V gene, CDR1 is LGHNA and CDR2 is YSLEER. The CDR3 loop spans 14 amino acids. The V end lost 0 bases, the J end lost 6 bases, and 10 bases lay between the germline ends. CDR3 DNA: TGCGCCAGCAGCCAAGAGGGGGAAGGGGATACGCAGTATTTT. It specifies CASSQEGEGDTQYF.

This chain uses TRBV29-1 with TRBJ2-7; 12 positions agree with TRBD2. The germline CDR1 and CDR2 sequences are SQVTM and ANQGSEA. Losses at the gene ends were 4 bases for V and 0 bases for J; bases not matched to a gene: 4. The CDR3 is made up of 15 amino acids. For the CDR3, the DNA is TGCAGCGTTGGGACTAGCGGGATTAGCTCCTACGAGCAGTACGTC. Amino acid sequence: CSVGTSGISSYEQYV.

This rearrangement joins TRBV25-1 to TRBJ1-1, with no clear D. V lost 5 bases and J lost 6, with 10 bases in between. The CDR3 contains 12 residues. Germline loops: CDR1 MGHDK, CDR2 SYGVNS. The CDR3 coding sequence is TGTGCCAGCAGTTTAGCGGGTTCTGAAGCTTTCTTT. It specifies CASSLAGSEAFF.

This chain connects TRBV19 to TRBJ1-6; D is unclear. Between the trimmed V and J ends, which lost 4 bases and 8 bases, there was a span of 6 bases. Per the germline V gene, CDR1 is LNHDA and CDR2 is SQIVND (reference sequence). The CDR3 runs to 12 residues. CDR3 DNA: TGTGCCAGTAGTACCCGAGATTCACCCCTCCACTTT. The encoded protein is CASSTRDSPLHF.

Turning to this clonotype: Since a much larger clone is just one base distant, this may be a read error. The chain is built from TRBV4-1 and TRBJ2-6; TRBD1 matches at 10 bases. Germline V gene lookup returns CDR1 MGHRA and CDR2 YSYEKL. Germline trimming cut 0 bases from V and 2 bases from J; bases unmatched to any gene: 7. This CDR3 has 19 amino acids. The CDR3 DNA reads as TGCGCCAGCAGCCAAGACCGTTCCGGGACAGGGGCTGGGGCCAACGTCCTGACTTTC. Encoded protein: CASSQDRSGTGAGANVLTF.

The chain recombines TRBV2 with TRBJ1-2, with D possibly being TRBD1 (6 bases). The ends were cut back, 7 bases at V and 6 bases at J, with 18 bases in the middle. The CDR3 is 14 amino acids. Germline V CDR1 and CDR2: SNHLY, FYNNEI. The CDR3 region is CASTPAGGRHGYTF. For the CDR3, the DNA is TGTGCCAGCACCCCAGCGGGGGGGCGCCATGGCTACACCTTC.

This clonotype was detected many times. The chain is built from TRBV19 and TRBJ1-3, with D hard to call. Germline-derived CDR1 and CDR2 are LNHDA and SQIVND (reference sequence). V was pared by 7 bases and J by 0 bases, with 13 bases between. This CDR3 has 15 residues. CDR3 loop: CASIPRPGSGNTIYF. The CDR3, as DNA: TGTGCCAGTATCCCGAGGCCCGGCTCTGGAAACACCATATATTTT.

This clonotype was seen more than once but under ten times. The chain recombines TRBV5-1 with TRBJ1-1; D unclear. The CDR3 is made up of 16 amino acids. The V end was cut by 4 bases, the J end by 3 bases, with 19 bases between. CDR1 and CDR2 (germline): SGHRS, YFSETQ. CDR3 DNA: TGCGCCAGCAGCCCCTCCCCGGAGGGATGGGACACTGAAGCTTTCTTT. This encodes CASSPSPEGWDTEAFF.

This chain links TRBV29-1 with TRBJ1-2, with no clear D. Germline V gene sequence: CDR1 SQVTM, CDR2 ANQGSEA. The V and J ends lost 8 bases and 7 bases respectively, with 11 bases between them. CDR3 length: 10 amino acids. CDR3 region: CSPRTGGYTF. The CDR3 DNA sequence: TGCAGCCCCAGAACGGGTGGCTACACCTTC.

This sequence joins TRBV9 and TRBJ1-3, with D unresolved. This CDR3 contains 16 residues. The germline V gene has CDR1 SGDLS and CDR2 YYNGEE. With 4 bases removed from V and 2 bases from J, the gap between germline ends came to 16 bases. The CDR3 DNA reads as TGTGCCAGCAGCATCCCCGCGGATGGAGCTGGAAACACCATATATTTT. Amino acids: CASSIPADGAGNTIYF.

The sample holds many counts of this clonotype. The chain couples TRBV20-1 to TRBJ2-1; 13 positions agree with TRBD2. The germline V gene has CDR1 DFQATT and CDR2 SNEGSKA (reference sequence). The CDR3 is 16 residues long. V was clipped by 6 bases and J by 7 bases; unmatched bases: 12. The CDR3 is CSATSGTSGMRNEQFF. DNA for the CDR3: TGCAGTGCCACATCCGGGACTAGCGGGATGCGGAATGAGCAGTTCTTC.

This clonotype occurred many times. The genes are TRBV24-1 and TRBJ2-2; 7 nucleotides align to TRBD2. J gave up 6 bases and V 3 bases, and 9 bases lay outside the gene matches. Germline assignment: CDR1 KGHDR and CDR2 SFDVKD. This CDR3 spans 16 amino acids. The CDR3 nucleotides read TGTGCCACCAGTGATCGGGCCCGGGGAGGGCCCGGGGAGCTGTTTTTT. Translation gives CATSDRARGGPGELFF.

This clonotype was recorded only once. It may be a read error: a sequence one base away is much more abundant. The CDR3 does not end in the conserved phenylalanine or tryptophan, so this is likely a read error. J is TRBJ2-1 and V is TRBV13, with 10 bases matching TRBD1. The CDR3 is 17 residues long. Germline assignment: CDR1 PRHDT and CDR2 FYEKMQ (reference sequence). V shed 3 bases and J 4 bases; nucleotides not matched to a gene: 9. The DNA of the CDR3 is TGTGCCAGCAGCTTGGAGACAGGGGGCGACGTGTACAATGAGCAGTTCCTC. Translation: CASSLETGGDVYNEQFL.